This entry describes one T cell receptor (beta chain). The antigen is undetermined. The record originates from a study of regulatory dendritic cells for organ transplantation. Measured with immunoSEQ multiplex PCR; TCRdb has only the in-frame clones, and not every one. The sample comprises fewer than 40,000 clones, around nine tenths of which are singletons, and approximately 0.11% rests with the top ten. The germline V gene encodes CDR1 SGHTS and CDR2 YDEGEE. This CDR3 region has 15 residues. V was clipped by 4 bases and J by 5 bases; unmatched bases: 3. FACS sorted CD4+ or CD8+ T cells into CD45RA+ naive and CD45RO+ memory. Study-wide results and caveats: Naive CD4+ and CD8+ repertoires were highly diverse; memory CD8+ was most oligoclonal. Memory CD8+ clonal expansion seemed more limited with regulatory than mature dendritic cells.

The sequenced sample consisted of naive CD8+ T cells from blood. Subset in this sample: CD45RA+ naive T cells. This receptor was obtained from a human donor in good health. The rearrangement uses TRBV5-8 and TRBJ2-3; TRBD2 matches at 14 bases. CDR3 nucleotide sequence: TGTGCCAGCAGCCCGGGACTAGCGGGGGAAGATACGCAGTATTTT. The encoded protein is CASSPGLAGEDTQYF.